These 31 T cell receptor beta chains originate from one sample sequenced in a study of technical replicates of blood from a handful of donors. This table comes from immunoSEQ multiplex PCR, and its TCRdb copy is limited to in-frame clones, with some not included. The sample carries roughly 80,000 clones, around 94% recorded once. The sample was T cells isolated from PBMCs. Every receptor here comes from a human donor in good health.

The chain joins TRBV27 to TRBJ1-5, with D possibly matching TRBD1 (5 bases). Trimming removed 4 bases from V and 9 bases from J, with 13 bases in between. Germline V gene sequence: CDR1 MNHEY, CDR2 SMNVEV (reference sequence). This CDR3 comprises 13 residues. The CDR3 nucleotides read TGTGCCAGCAGTTCGACTACCGGGGGGCCCCAGCATTTT. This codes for CASSSTTGGPQHF.

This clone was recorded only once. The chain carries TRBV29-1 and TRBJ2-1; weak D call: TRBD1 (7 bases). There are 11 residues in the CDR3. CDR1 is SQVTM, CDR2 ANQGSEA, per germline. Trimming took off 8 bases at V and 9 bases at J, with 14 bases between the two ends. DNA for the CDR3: TGCAGCACCCCAGGGGGGCTTGAGCAGTTCTTC. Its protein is CSTPGGLEQFF.

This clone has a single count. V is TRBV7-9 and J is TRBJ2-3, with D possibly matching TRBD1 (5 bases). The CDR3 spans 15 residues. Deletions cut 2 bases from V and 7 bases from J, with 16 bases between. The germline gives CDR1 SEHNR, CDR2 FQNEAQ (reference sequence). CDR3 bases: TGTGCCAGCAGCTTACAGGGATATACAGTAAATACGCAGTATTTT. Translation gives CASSLQGYTVNTQYF.

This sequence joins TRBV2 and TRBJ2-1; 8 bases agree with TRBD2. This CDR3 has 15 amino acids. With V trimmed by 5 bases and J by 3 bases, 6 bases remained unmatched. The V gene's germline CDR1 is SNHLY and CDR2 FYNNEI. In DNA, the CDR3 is TGTGCCAGCAGTAAAGGGACTAGACTCTACAATGAGCAGTTCTTC. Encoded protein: CASSKGTRLYNEQFF.

CDR3 protein: CASSRGGRAYQETQYF. The CDR3, as DNA: TGTGCCAGCAGCCGCGGTGGCAGGGCCTACCAAGAGACCCAGTACTTC. This chain links TRBV9 with TRBJ2-5, with D possibly being TRBD1 (5 bases). The CDR3 spans 16 residues. The V end lost 4 bases, the J end lost 0 bases, and 16 bases lay between the germline ends. Per germline, CDR1 SGDLS and CDR2 YYNGEE.

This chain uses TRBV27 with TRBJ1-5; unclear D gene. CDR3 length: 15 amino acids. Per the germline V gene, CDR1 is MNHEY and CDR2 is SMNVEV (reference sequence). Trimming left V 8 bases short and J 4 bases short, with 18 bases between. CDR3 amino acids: CASGSYSSGNQPQHF. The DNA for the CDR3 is TGTGCCAGCGGTTCTTATAGCTCCGGTAATCAGCCCCAGCATTTT.

CDR3 loop: CASSSRFEAFF. The CDR3 DNA reads TGTGCCAGCAGTTCACGGTTCGAAGCTTTCTTT. This chain joins TRBV7-2 and TRBJ1-1; D is undetermined. V lost 6 bases and J lost 8, with 10 bases in between. The CDR3 spans 11 residues. Germline-derived CDR1 and CDR2 are SGHTA and FQGNSA. Combining the CDR3 with reference TRBV7-2 and TRBJ1-1 gives the whole variable domain GAGVSQSPSNKVTEKGKDVELRCDPISGHTALYWYRQSLGQGLEFLIYFQGNSAPDKSGLPSDRFSAERTGGSVSTLTIQRTQQEDSAVYLCASSSRFEAFFGQGTRLTVV.

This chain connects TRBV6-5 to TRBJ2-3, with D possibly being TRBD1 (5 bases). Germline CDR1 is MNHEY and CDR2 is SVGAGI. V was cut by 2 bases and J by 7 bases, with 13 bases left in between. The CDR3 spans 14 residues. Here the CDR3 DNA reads TGTGCCAGCAGTTACCCCCGCGGACATCATACGCAGTATTTT. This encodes CASSYPRGHHTQYF.

The CDR3: CASSLGLTSAEAFF. CDR3 sequence (DNA): TGTGCCAGCAGCTTAGGCCTTACAAGCGCTGAAGCTTTCTTT. V and J are TRBV13 and TRBJ1-1, with D unclear. CDR1 is PRHDT and CDR2 is FYEKMQ in the germline V gene (reference sequence). With 0 bases removed from V and 6 bases from J, the gap between germline ends came to 11 bases. This CDR3 is built from 14 residues. Full variable domain (outside the CDR3, taken from reference TRBV13 and TRBJ1-1): AAGVIQSPRHLIKEKRETATLKCYPIPRHDTVYWYQQGPGQDPQFLISFYEKMQSDKGSIPDRFSAQQFSDYHSELNMSSLELGDSALYFCASSLGLTSAEAFFGQGTRLTVV.

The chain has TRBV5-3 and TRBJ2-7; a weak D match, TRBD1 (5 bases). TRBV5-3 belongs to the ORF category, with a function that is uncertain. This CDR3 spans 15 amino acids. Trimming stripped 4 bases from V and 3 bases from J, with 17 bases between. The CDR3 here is CARSPGMTDNYEQYF. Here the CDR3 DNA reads TGTGCCAGAAGCCCCGGCATGACAGACAACTACGAGCAGTACTTC.

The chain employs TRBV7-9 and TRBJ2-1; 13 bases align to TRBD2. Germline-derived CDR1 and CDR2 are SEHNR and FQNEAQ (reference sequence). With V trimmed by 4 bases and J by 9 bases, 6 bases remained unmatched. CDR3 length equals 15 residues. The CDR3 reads CASSYWTSGRFEQFF. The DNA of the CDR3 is TGTGCCAGCAGCTACTGGACTAGCGGGAGATTTGAGCAGTTCTTC.

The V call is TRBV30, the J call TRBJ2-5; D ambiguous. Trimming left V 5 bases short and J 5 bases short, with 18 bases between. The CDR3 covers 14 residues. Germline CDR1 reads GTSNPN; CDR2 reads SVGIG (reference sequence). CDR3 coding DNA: TGTGCCTGGGCGGTAACTCATGAGATGGAGACCCAGTACTTC. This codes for CAWAVTHEMETQYF. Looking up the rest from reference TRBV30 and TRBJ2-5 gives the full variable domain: SQTIHQWPATLVQPVGSPLSLECTVEGTSNPNLYWYRQAAGRGLQLLFYSVGIGQISSEVPQNLSASRPQDRQFILSSKKLLLSDSGFYLCAWAVTHEMETQYFGPGTRLLVL.

The CDR3 DNA reads as TGTGCCAGCAGCTTATTTAGTCGGAATGAGCAGTTCTTC. It translates to CASSLFSRNEQFF. The rearrangement joins TRBV7-3 to TRBJ2-1, with D unclear. CDR3 length: 13 residues. Trimming pared 2 bases from V and 7 bases from J, leaving 9 bases between. Germline V lookup: CDR1 SGHTA, CDR2 FQGTGA.

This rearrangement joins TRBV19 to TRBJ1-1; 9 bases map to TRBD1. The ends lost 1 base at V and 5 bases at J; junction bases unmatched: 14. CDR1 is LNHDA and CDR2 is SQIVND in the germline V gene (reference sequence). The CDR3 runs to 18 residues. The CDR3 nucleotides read TGTGCCAGTAGTATAGTGGTTCTGCTGGGACAGGGTAGGACTGAAGCTTTCTTT. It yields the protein CASSIVVLLGQGRTEAFF.

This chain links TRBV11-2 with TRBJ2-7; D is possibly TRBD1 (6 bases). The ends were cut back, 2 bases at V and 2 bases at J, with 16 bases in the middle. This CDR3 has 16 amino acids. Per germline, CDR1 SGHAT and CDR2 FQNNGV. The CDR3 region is CASSLNSGDTPYEQYF. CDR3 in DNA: TGTGCCAGCAGCTTAAACTCTGGGGACACCCCCTACGAGCAGTACTTC.

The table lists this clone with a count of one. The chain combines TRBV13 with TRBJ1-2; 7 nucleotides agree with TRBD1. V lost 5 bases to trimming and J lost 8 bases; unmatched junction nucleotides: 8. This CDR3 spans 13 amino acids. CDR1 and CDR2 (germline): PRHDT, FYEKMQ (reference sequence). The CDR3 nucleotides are TGTGCCAGCAGCCGTAATCACAGGGGCGGCTACACCTTC. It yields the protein CASSRNHRGGYTF.

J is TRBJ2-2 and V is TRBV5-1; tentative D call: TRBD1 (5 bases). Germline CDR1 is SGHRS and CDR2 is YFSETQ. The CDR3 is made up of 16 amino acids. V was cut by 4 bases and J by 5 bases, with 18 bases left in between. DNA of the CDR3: TGCGCCAGCAGCCAGTCTGGGGCGCTGGGGACCGGGGAGCTGTTTTTT. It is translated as CASSQSGALGTGELFF.

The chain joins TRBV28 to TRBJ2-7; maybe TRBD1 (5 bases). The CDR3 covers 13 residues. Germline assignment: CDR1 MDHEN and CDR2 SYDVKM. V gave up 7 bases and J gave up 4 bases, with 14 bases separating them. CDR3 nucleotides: TGTGCCAGCACTATACAGGATAATTACGAGCAGTACTTC. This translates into CASTIQDNYEQYF. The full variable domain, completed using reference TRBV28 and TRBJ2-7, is DVKVTQSSRYLVKRTGEKVFLECVQDMDHENMFWYRQDPGLGLRLIYFSYDVKMKEKGDIPEGYSVSREKKERFSLILESASTNQTSMYLCASTIQDNYEQYFGPGTRLTVT.

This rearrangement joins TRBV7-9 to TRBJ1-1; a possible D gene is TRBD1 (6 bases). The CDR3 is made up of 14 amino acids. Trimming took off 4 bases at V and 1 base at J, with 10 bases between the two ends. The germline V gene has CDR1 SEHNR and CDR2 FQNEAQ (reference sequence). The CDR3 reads CASSWATGNTEAFF. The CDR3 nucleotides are TGTGCCAGCAGCTGGGCGACAGGGAACACTGAAGCTTTCTTT.

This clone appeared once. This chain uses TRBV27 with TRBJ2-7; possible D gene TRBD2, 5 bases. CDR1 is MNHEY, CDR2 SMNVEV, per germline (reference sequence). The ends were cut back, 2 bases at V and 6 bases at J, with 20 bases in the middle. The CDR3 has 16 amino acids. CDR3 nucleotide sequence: TGTGCCAGCAGTTTAAGCCCCGGACTCTCGAAAAGCGAGCAGTACTTC. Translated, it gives CASSLSPGLSKSEQYF.

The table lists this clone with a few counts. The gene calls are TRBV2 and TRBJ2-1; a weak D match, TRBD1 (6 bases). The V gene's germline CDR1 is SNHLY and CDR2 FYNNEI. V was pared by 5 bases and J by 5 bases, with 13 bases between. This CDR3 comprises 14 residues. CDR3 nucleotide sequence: TGTGCCAGCAGTTCAGGGGTCGGTAACAATGAGCAGTTCTTC. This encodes CASSSGVGNNEQFF.

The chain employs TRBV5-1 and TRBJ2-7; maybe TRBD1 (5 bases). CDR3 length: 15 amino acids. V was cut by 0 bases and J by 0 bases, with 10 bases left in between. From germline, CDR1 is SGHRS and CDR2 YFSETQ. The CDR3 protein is CASSLEAGFSYEQYF. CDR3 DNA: TGCGCCAGCAGCTTGGAGGCAGGGTTCTCCTACGAGCAGTACTTC.

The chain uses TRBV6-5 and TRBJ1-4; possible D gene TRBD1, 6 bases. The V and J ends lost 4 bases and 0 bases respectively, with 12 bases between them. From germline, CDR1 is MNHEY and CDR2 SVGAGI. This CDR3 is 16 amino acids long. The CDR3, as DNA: TGTGCCAGCAGTTCCCCCAGGGGTCCAACTAATGAAAAACTGTTTTTT. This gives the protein CASSSPRGPTNEKLFF.

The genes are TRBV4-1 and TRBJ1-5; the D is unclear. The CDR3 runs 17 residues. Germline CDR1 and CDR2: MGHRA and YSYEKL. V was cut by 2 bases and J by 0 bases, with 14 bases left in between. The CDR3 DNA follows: TGCGCCAGCAGCCAAATCGGAGGTTTTTATAGCAATCAGCCCCAGCATTTT. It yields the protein CASSQIGGFYSNQPQHF.

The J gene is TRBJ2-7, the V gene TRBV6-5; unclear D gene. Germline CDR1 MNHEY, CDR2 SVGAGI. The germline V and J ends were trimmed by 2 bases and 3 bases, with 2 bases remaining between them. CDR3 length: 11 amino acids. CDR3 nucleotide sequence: TGTGCCAGCAGTTACCTCTACGAGCAGTACTTC. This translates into CASSYLYEQYF.

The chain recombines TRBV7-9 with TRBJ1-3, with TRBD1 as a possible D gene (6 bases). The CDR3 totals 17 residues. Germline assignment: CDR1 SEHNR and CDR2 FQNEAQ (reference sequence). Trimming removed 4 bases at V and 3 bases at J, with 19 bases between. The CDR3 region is CASSSRTDPNGGNTIYF. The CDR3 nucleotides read TGTGCCAGCAGCTCTAGGACAGACCCCAACGGTGGAAACACCATATATTTT.

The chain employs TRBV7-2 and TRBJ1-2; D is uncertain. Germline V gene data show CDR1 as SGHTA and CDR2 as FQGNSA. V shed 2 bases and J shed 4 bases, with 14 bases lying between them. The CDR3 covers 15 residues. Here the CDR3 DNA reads TGTGCCAGCAGCTTATTAAGGCAGGTCCTCTATGGCTACACCTTC. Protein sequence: CASSLLRQVLYGYTF.

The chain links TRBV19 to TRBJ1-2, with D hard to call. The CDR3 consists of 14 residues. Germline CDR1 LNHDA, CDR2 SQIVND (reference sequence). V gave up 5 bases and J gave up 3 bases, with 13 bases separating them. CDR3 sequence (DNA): TGTGCCAGTAGTGGTTGGAGGGAGGACTATGGCTACACCTTC. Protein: CASSGWREDYGYTF. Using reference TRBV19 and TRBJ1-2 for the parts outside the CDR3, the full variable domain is DGGITQSPKYLFRKEGQNVTLSCEQNLNHDAMYWYRQDPGQGLRLIYYSQIVNDFQKGDIAEGYSVSREKKESFPLTVTSAQKNPTAFYLCASSGWREDYGYTFGSGTRLTVV.

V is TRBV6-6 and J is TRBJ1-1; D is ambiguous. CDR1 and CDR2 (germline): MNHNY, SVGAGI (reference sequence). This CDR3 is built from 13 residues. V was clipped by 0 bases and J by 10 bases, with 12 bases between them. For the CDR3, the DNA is TGTGCCAGCAGTTACTCGGCGGACTGGCTAGCTTTCTTT. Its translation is CASSYSADWLAFF.

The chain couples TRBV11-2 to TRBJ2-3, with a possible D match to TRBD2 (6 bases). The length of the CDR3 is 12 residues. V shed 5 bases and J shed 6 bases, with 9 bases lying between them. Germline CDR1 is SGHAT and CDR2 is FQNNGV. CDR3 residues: CASSQRGDTQYF. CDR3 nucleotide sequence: TGTGCCAGCAGCCAACGGGGGGATACGCAGTATTTT.

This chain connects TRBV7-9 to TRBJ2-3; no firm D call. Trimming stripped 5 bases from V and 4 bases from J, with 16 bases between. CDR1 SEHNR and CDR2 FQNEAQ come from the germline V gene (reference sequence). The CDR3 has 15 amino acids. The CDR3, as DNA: TGTGCCAGCAGCCGTCCGGTAGGTGCGGCAGATACGCAGTATTTT. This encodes CASSRPVGAADTQYF.